These 30 T cell receptor beta chains came from one sample sequenced in a study of cytomegalovirus exposure and HLA in healthy donors. PCR was performed using 60 Vbeta and 13 Jbeta primers. Method: immunoSEQ multiplex PCR; TCRdb's copy keeps in-frame clones and lacks some. Here the sample spans tens of thousands of clones, under 85% being singletons. The sample consisted of PBMCs. The source of these receptors is a man over 45 in good health and CMV-seropositive.

This chain joins TRBV18 and TRBJ2-2; 9 nucleotides line up with TRBD1. V lost 3 bases and J lost 4; bases outside the gene matches: 3. This CDR3 is built from 15 residues. In germline, CDR1 is KGHSH, CDR2 LQKENI. CDR3 coding DNA: TGTGCCAGCTCACCTGACAGGGGGAGCACCGGGGAGCTGTTTTTT. This encodes CASSPDRGSTGELFF.

J is TRBJ2-7 and V is TRBV25-1; D call uncertain. CDR3 size: 12 residues. The V and J ends lost 3 bases and 3 bases respectively, with 6 bases between them. Germline V gene lookup returns CDR1 MGHDK and CDR2 SYGVNS. In DNA form, the CDR3 reads TGTGCCAGCAGTGAGAACAGCTACGAGCAGTACTTC. Residues: CASSENSYEQYF.

This clone was counted a few times. Other DNA variants within this sample encode the same CDR3. This rearrangement joins TRBV9 to TRBJ2-7; D possibly corresponds to TRBD1 (5 bases). Between the trimmed V and J ends, which lost 6 bases and 0 bases, there was a span of 16 bases. Germline-derived CDR1 and CDR2 are SGDLS and YYNGEE. This CDR3 region has 15 residues. The CDR3 region is CASTSQGTSSYEQYF. DNA for the CDR3: TGTGCCAGCACCTCCCAGGGCACCAGCTCCTACGAGCAGTACTTC.

With regard to this clone: An end of the junction does not agree with germline; a read error may underlie this. The genes are TRBV27 and TRBJ1-6; D possibly corresponds to TRBD1 (6 bases). CDR3 size: 16 residues. Per the germline V gene, CDR1 is MNHEY and CDR2 is SMNVEV (reference sequence). Here the CDR3 DNA reads TGTGCCAGACACCTTAGACAGGCCGCTGGGAATTCACCCCTCAACTTT. This encodes CARHLRQAAGNSPLNF.

The gene calls are TRBV27 and TRBJ1-5; the D is unclear. The CDR3 contains 14 residues. The germline V gene has CDR1 MNHEY and CDR2 SMNVEV (reference sequence). V was shortened by 10 bases and J by 2 bases, with 15 bases between the two germline ends. The CDR3: CATHAPGRNQPQHF. CDR3 nucleotide sequence: TGTGCCACCCATGCCCCGGGTCGCAATCAGCCCCAGCATTTT.

This clone has a handful of counts. V is TRBV4-1 and J is TRBJ2-7; D is ambiguous. CDR1 and CDR2 (germline): MGHRA, YSYEKL. The V end lost 0 bases, the J end lost 3 bases, and 15 bases lay between the germline ends. This CDR3 contains 16 residues. The CDR3 here is CASSQEARKSYYEQYF. The CDR3 region has the DNA TGCGCCAGCAGCCAAGAAGCACGAAAAAGCTACTACGAGCAGTACTTC.

The chain employs TRBV1 and TRBJ1-5; the table calls TRBD1, which could not be checked here. TRBV1 is a documented pseudogene. The CDR3 consists of 14 residues. CDR3 sequence: CTSSQEAFGDPQHF. CDR3 in DNA: TGCACCAGCAGCCAAGAGGCTTTTGGTGATCCCCAGCATTTT.

J is TRBJ2-7 and V is TRBV28; tentative D call: TRBD2 (5 bases). V was shortened by 6 bases and J by 3 bases, with 18 bases between the two germline ends. Germline V lookup: CDR1 MDHEN, CDR2 SYDVKM. The CDR3 spans 15 residues. CDR3 loop: CASRPAGTGYYEQYF. DNA for the CDR3: TGTGCCAGCAGACCCGCGGGTACCGGGTACTACGAGCAGTACTTC.

The gene calls are TRBV4-3 and TRBJ2-7, with D possibly matching TRBD1 (6 bases). With 2 bases removed from V and 3 bases from J, the gap between germline ends came to 8 bases. This CDR3 is 13 amino acids long. CDR1 and CDR2 from the germline V gene are LGHNA and YSLEER. Written as DNA, the CDR3 is TGCGCCAGCAGCCAAAAACAGGGCTACGAGCAGTACTTC. Translated: CASSQKQGYEQYF.

The chain recombines TRBV30 with TRBJ2-1, with D tentatively TRBD2 (5 bases). Trimming shortened V by 0 bases and J by 4 bases, and 13 bases separated the two germline ends. CDR3 length equals 15 residues. Germline V gene lookup returns CDR1 GTSNPN and CDR2 SVGIG (reference sequence). The CDR3: CAWSVKGTGYNEQFF. Here the CDR3 DNA reads TGTGCCTGGAGTGTAAAGGGAACGGGATACAATGAGCAGTTCTTC.

This chain joins TRBV9 and TRBJ2-1; a possible D gene is TRBD1 (6 bases). The CDR3 runs 13 residues. The V gene lost 0 bases and the J gene lost 5 bases, with 6 bases spanning the gap. Germline CDR1 and CDR2: SGDLS and YYNGEE. CDR3 in DNA: TGTGCCAGCAGCGTAGCAGGGGACAATGAGCAGTTCTTC. Its translation is CASSVAGDNEQFF.

Turning to this clone: The sample carries other DNA sequences with the same CDR3. The chain joins TRBV29-1 to TRBJ1-2; 7 bases agree with TRBD1. The CDR3 is 13 residues long. J was trimmed by 10 bases and V by 6 bases; bases with no gene match: 14. Germline-derived CDR1 and CDR2 are SQVTM and ANQGSEA. CDR3 in amino acids: CSVLPGQGEDYTF. CDR3 nucleotides: TGCAGCGTCCTCCCCGGGCAGGGGGAAGACTACACCTTC.

The V and J genes are TRBV18 and TRBJ1-6; weak D call: TRBD1 (5 bases). V lost 2 bases, J lost 10 bases, and 15 bases lay in between. The germline gives CDR1 KGHSH, CDR2 LQKENI. The CDR3 is 15 amino acids. The CDR3 sequence is CASSPVEGRGSPLHF. The CDR3 DNA is TGTGCCAGCTCACCAGTCGAGGGGCGGGGGTCACCCCTCCACTTT.

The chain uses TRBV28 and TRBJ1-1, with D possibly being TRBD1 (5 bases). With 4 bases removed from V and 5 bases from J, the gap between germline ends came to 14 bases. Germline V gene data show CDR1 as MDHEN and CDR2 as SYDVKM. This CDR3 has 14 amino acids. The CDR3 region has the DNA TGTGCCAGCAGTTCAAGGGGTGGGAGGACTGAAGCTTTCTTT. Translation: CASSSRGGRTEAFF.

This sequence joins TRBV6-5 and TRBJ2-7, with 8 bases lining up with TRBD2. CDR1 MNHEY and CDR2 SVGAGI come from the germline V gene. This CDR3 is 15 amino acids long. With V trimmed by 6 bases and J by 6 bases, 13 bases remained unmatched. As DNA, the CDR3 is TGTGCCAGCAGGCCGCGCGGGGGGCTACAGGGCGAGCAGTACTTC. Its translation is CASRPRGGLQGEQYF.

The chain joins TRBV27 to TRBJ1-1; D is unresolved. The germline V gene encodes CDR1 MNHEY and CDR2 SMNVEV (reference sequence). Trimming cost V 6 bases and J 7 bases, with 9 bases left between them. This CDR3 comprises 11 residues. CDR3 region: CASSDRGEAFF. For the CDR3, the DNA is TGTGCCAGCAGCGACCGGGGTGAAGCTTTCTTT.

The V call is TRBV5-5, the J call TRBJ2-3; 11 bases fit TRBD2. The trim removed 0 bases at V and 0 bases at J, leaving 6 bases unmatched. This CDR3 is built from 18 residues. Looked up from germline, CDR1 is SGHKS and CDR2 is YYEKEE (reference sequence). CDR3 loop: CASSLASGGPHSTDTQYF. CDR3 coding DNA: TGTGCCAGCAGCTTGGCTAGCGGGGGGCCTCATAGCACAGATACGCAGTATTTT. Full variable domain (remainder filled in from reference TRBV5-5 and TRBJ2-3): DAGVTQSPTHLIKTRGQQVTLRCSPISGHKSVSWYQQVLGQGPQFIFQYYEKEERGRGNFPDRFSARQFPNYSSELNVNALLLGDSALYLCASSLASGGPHSTDTQYFGPGTRLTVL.

The sample holds a few counts of this clone. The rearrangement joins TRBV25-1 to TRBJ1-2; unclear D gene. V was pared by 4 bases and J by 7 bases, with 13 bases between. This CDR3 is built from 13 residues. From germline, CDR1 is MGHDK and CDR2 SYGVNS. The CDR3, as DNA: TGTGCCAGCAGTGCCCGGTCCGGGGTTGGCTACACCTTC. Translation gives CASSARSGVGYTF.

The CDR3 nucleotides read TGTGCCAGCAGCCCCCAAGGGACAATCTCCTACAATGAGCAGTTCTTC. Residues: CASSPQGTISYNEQFF. The chain carries TRBV27 and TRBJ2-1; possible D gene TRBD1, 6 bases. The CDR3 covers 16 residues. Germline CDR1 and CDR2: MNHEY and SMNVEV (reference sequence). Trimming stripped 6 bases from V and 0 bases from J, with 15 bases between.

The rearrangement joins TRBV21-1 to TRBJ1-6; the table names TRBD1, a call not compared with the DNA. TRBV21-1 is described as a pseudogene. The CDR3 is 16 amino acids. CDR3 protein: CASSTGIDRVHSPLHF. The CDR3 DNA reads as TGTGCCAGCAGCACAGGCATAGACAGGGTCCATTCACCCCTCCACTTT.

V is TRBV2 and J is TRBJ2-2; D is possibly TRBD1 (5 bases). Germline CDR1 and CDR2: SNHLY and FYNNEI. Trimming pared 6 bases from V and 6 bases from J, leaving 14 bases between. The CDR3 sequence is 14 residues long. CDR3 loop: CASRDQGLPGELFF. In DNA, the CDR3 is TGTGCCAGCAGAGACCAGGGTTTGCCCGGGGAGCTGTTTTTT.

The chain employs TRBV19 and TRBJ2-7; maybe TRBD1 (6 bases). The CDR3 is 15 amino acids. Deletions cut 4 bases from V and 4 bases from J, with 17 bases between. From germline, CDR1 is LNHDA and CDR2 SQIVND (reference sequence). CDR3 in amino acids: CASSTEQGPGYEQYF. The CDR3 DNA sequence: TGTGCCAGTAGTACCGAACAGGGCCCGGGGTACGAGCAGTACTTC. The variable domain in full, completed from reference TRBV19 and TRBJ2-7, reads DGGITQSPKYLFRKEGQNVTLSCEQNLNHDAMYWYRQDPGQGLRLIYYSQIVNDFQKGDIAEGYSVSREKKESFPLTVTSAQKNPTAFYLCASSTEQGPGYEQYFGPGTRLTVT.

This clone was counted a few times. CDR3 nucleotide sequence: TGTGCCAGTAAGATCGGGAGACAGGGCAACTACGAGCAGTACTTC. It specifies CASKIGRQGNYEQYF. The V gene is TRBV19, the J gene TRBJ2-7; the D gene is possibly TRBD1 (7 bases). Germline assignment: CDR1 LNHDA and CDR2 SQIVND (reference sequence). Trimming took 7 bases from V and 3 from J, leaving 19 bases between them. The CDR3 loop spans 15 amino acids.

In regard to this clone: Compared with germline, one end of the junction differs, possibly owing to a read error. The chain uses TRBV7-9 and TRBJ2-7, with TRBD1 as a possible D gene (7 bases). The CDR3 length is 15 residues. CDR1 and CDR2 (germline): SEHNR, FQNEAQ (reference sequence). The CDR3 sequence: CSSSLSGRGRSEQYF. As DNA, the CDR3 is TGTTCCAGCAGCTTATCGGGCAGGGGGAGGAGCGAGCAGTACTTC.

On this clone: Additional DNA sequences in this sample encode the identical CDR3. The rearrangement links TRBV5-1 to TRBJ1-2; 9 nucleotides line up with TRBD1. J lost 2 bases, V lost 4 bases, and 3 bases had no gene match. The germline V gene encodes CDR1 SGHRS and CDR2 YFSETQ. There are 14 residues in the CDR3. The CDR3 sequence is CASSLGQGNYGYTF. As DNA, the CDR3 is TGCGCCAGCAGCCTTGGACAGGGGAACTATGGCTACACCTTC.

The V call is TRBV5-4, the J call TRBJ2-6; D is uncertain. Germline V lookup: CDR1 SGHNT, CDR2 YYREEE (reference sequence). This CDR3 spans 15 amino acids. Between the trimmed V and J ends, which lost 2 bases and 0 bases, there was a span of 6 bases. The CDR3 sequence is CASSFLSSGANVLTF. The CDR3 DNA sequence: TGTGCCAGCAGCTTTCTTTCCTCTGGGGCCAACGTCCTGACTTTC.

About this clone: At one end, the junction sequence differs from germline, possibly due to a read error. The CDR3 protein is CASSYSNSGPGYTF. CDR3 sequence (DNA): TGTGCCAGCAGTTACTCGAACTCAGGGCCCGGCTACACCTTC. This sequence joins TRBV6-4 and TRBJ1-2, with D possibly matching TRBD1 (5 bases). This CDR3 region has 14 residues. In germline, CDR1 is MRHNA, CDR2 SNTAGT.

The CDR3, as DNA: TGTGCCACCAGCAGAGAAATCAGGGGCCCTGAAGCTTTCTTT. This gives the protein CATSREIRGPEAFF. The genes are TRBV15 and TRBJ1-1; D may be TRBD1 (6 bases). Germline values: CDR1 LNHNV, CDR2 YYDKDF (reference sequence). This CDR3 comprises 14 residues. V lost 0 bases and J lost 6, with 11 bases in between. The variable domain in full, with the rest retrieved from reference TRBV15 and TRBJ1-1, is DAMVIQNPRYQVTQFGKPVTLSCSQTLNHNVMYWYQQKSSQAPKLLFHYYDKDFNNEADTPDNFQSRRPNTSFCFLDIRSPGLGDTAMYLCATSREIRGPEAFFGQGTRLTVV.

As for this clone: This CDR3 is missing its conserved last phenylalanine or tryptophan, likely due to a read error. V and J are TRBV15 and TRBJ1-4, with no clear D. Germline V gene sequence: CDR1 LNHNV, CDR2 YYDKDF (reference sequence). Trimming shortened V by 5 bases and J by 0 bases, and 4 bases separated the two germline ends. CDR3 length equals 13 residues. The CDR3 region has the DNA TGTGCCACCAGCCGTGCAACTAATGAAAAACTGTTTTTG. It encodes CATSRATNEKLFL.

The rearrangement links TRBV6-6 to TRBJ2-1; 9 bases map to TRBD1. The CDR3 is 14 residues long. The V and J ends lost 5 bases and 4 bases, in that order; junction bases with no gene match: 3. Germline CDR1 MNHNY, CDR2 SVGAGI (reference sequence). CDR3 in amino acids: CASSKGTGYNEQFF. CDR3 in DNA: TGTGCCAGCAGTAAAGGGACAGGGTACAATGAGCAGTTCTTC.